This T cell receptor (beta chain) was obtained from a study of control samples from healthy donors and cancer patients. The assay was immunoSEQ multiplex PCR, and TCRdb's table has in-frame clones only and misses some. The sample gives approximately 90,000 clones, around 85% of which show up once; approximately 19% is in the top ten. The junction had 4 bases not matched to a gene; V was cut back by 0 bases and J by 9 bases. CDR3 size: 15 residues. Germline loops: CDR1 SGDLS, CDR2 YYNGEE. This sequence was found in a man aged 30 to 39 in good health. The sequenced sample was blood. J is TRBJ2-1 and V is TRBV9, with 12 bases matching TRBD2. CDR3 DNA: TGTGCCAGCAGCGTAGCGACTAGCGGGGGCGGTGAGCAGTTCTTC. Translating gives CASSVATSGGGEQFF.